This TCR beta chain was observed in a study of molecular identifiers for immune sequencing clone quantification. MiXCR, applied by TCRdb to the PCR reads, yields one record per CDR3 protein. The table has tens of thousands of distinct CDR3 sequences, 15% to 20% seen once. At least ten counts were recorded for this clonotype. The V end was cut by 5 bases, the J end by 1 base, with 9 bases between. Germline V gives CDR1 MNHEY, CDR2 SMNVEV (reference sequence). CDR3 length equals 13 residues. This sequence joins TRBV27 and TRBJ2-7; no definite D call. Input material: naive CD8+ T cells from blood, with Jurkat cell RNA spiked in. Subset here: FACS-sorted CD8+CD4-CCR7+CD45RA+ naive T cells. The TCR comes from a human donor in good health. Some libraries in this study had Jurkat cell RNA spiked in. CDR3: CASSLARSYEQYF. CDR3 nucleotides: TGTGCCAGCAGTCTTGCCCGGTCCTACGAGCAGTACTTC.